A single sample gave rise to the 30 T cell receptor beta chains below, sequenced in a study of blood T cells in healthy people across ages. A sample-barcoded 5' primer and a J-beta primer mix were used in a second PCR of roughly 6 to 11 cycles. TCRdb analysed the 5' RACE reads with MiXCR anew, one entry per CDR3 protein. The sample consists of around 970,000 distinct CDR3 sequences, about 51% of them appearing once. Sequenced input: blood. The receptors come from a woman aged 55-70 years in good health.

Only a few counts were recorded for this clonotype. One end of the junction does not line up with germline, which may come from a read error. J is TRBJ2-7 and V is TRBV6-6; a possible D gene is TRBD1 (5 bases). The CDR3 length is 13 residues. Germline V gene data show CDR1 as MNHNY and CDR2 as SVGAGI (reference sequence). The CDR3 protein is CASSAIRGYEQYF. CDR3 nucleotide sequence: TGTGCGAGCAGTGCGATTAGGGGTTACGAGCAGTACTTC.

The rearrangement joins TRBV4-3 to TRBJ2-3; 12 nucleotides line up with TRBD2. The CDR3 consists of 19 residues. The V and J ends lost 0 bases and 7 bases, in that order; junction bases with no gene match: 14. Germline values: CDR1 LGHNA, CDR2 YSLEER. CDR3 protein: CASSQDGLAGGLIRNTQYF. As DNA, the CDR3 is TGCGCCAGCAGCCAAGATGGGCTAGCGGGAGGGCTGATTCGTAATACGCAGTATTTT.

This clonotype was observed a handful of times. The chain carries TRBV9 and TRBJ2-2; D might be TRBD2 (7 bases). CDR1 SGDLS and CDR2 YYNGEE come from the germline V gene. This CDR3 is 16 amino acids long. Trimming took 2 bases from V and 5 from J, leaving 16 bases between them. For the CDR3, the DNA is TGTGCCAGCAGCGTGGGGGCTAGCGGTACGACCGGGGAGCTGTTTTTT. Residues: CASSVGASGTTGELFF.

This chain links TRBV28 with TRBJ2-7; 10 bases match TRBD1. CDR1 and CDR2 (germline): MDHEN, SYDVKM. Germline trimming cut 11 bases from V and 0 bases from J; bases unmatched to any gene: 7. The CDR3 extends over 14 amino acids. Here the CDR3 reads CADHRTGGSYEQYF. The CDR3 DNA reads TGTGCCGACCACCGGACAGGGGGCTCCTACGAGCAGTACTTC.

This clonotype has more than one count but fewer than ten. This chain joins TRBV20-1 and TRBJ2-7; 9 bases line up with TRBD1. The CDR3 has 16 residues. CDR1 is DFQATT and CDR2 is SNEGSKA in the germline V gene (reference sequence). J was trimmed by 3 bases and V by 3 bases; bases with no gene match: 12. In DNA, the CDR3 is TGCAGTGCTAGTCCGGGACAGGGAGTTATGGGCTACGAGCAGTACTTC. Its protein is CSASPGQGVMGYEQYF.

The V gene is TRBV29-1, the J gene TRBJ2-7; TRBD1 might be the D (5 bases). With 6 bases removed from V and 3 bases from J, the gap between germline ends came to 24 bases. CDR1 and CDR2 from the germline V gene are SQVTM and ANQGSEA. The CDR3 is 16 amino acids. The DNA for the CDR3 is TGCAGCGTCGCGGTGGGGCCTATCAATCTTAGCTACGAGCAGTACTTC. Its translation is CSVAVGPINLSYEQYF.

V and J are TRBV29-1 and TRBJ1-2, with TRBD1 as a possible D gene (5 bases). CDR1 and CDR2 from the germline V gene are SQVTM and ANQGSEA. The CDR3 loop spans 14 amino acids. Trimming took 3 bases from V and 4 from J, leaving 15 bases between them. The CDR3 DNA reads TGCAGCGTTGATTGGTTGGGACGGGGCTATGGCTACACCTTC. This translates into CSVDWLGRGYGYTF.

This clonotype was detected a few times. J is TRBJ2-4 and V is TRBV27, with D possibly TRBD1 on 5 matching bases. Matching the DNA end better, TRBJ2-7 makes the J call doubtful. There are 14 residues in the CDR3. Germline V lookup: CDR1 MNHEY, CDR2 SMNVEV (reference sequence). The CDR3 DNA is TGTGCCAGCAGTCCCTCCAGGGATCGATACGAGCAGTACTTC. This sequence encodes CASSPSRDRYEQYF.

The chain carries TRBV7-6 and TRBJ2-2; TRBD2 aligns across 11 bases. The CDR3 contains 17 residues. V was clipped by 5 bases and J by 4 bases; unmatched bases: 9. Germline CDR1 SGHVS, CDR2 FNYEAQ. This chain's CDR3 is CASSRELAGAVTGELFF. DNA for the CDR3: TGTGCCAGCAGCCGTGAACTAGCGGGAGCGGTCACCGGGGAGCTGTTTTTT.

V usage is TRBV7-6 and J usage is TRBJ2-7; 10 nucleotides agree with TRBD1. Germline CDR1 SGHVS, CDR2 FNYEAQ. This CDR3 region has 15 residues. The junction had 6 bases not matched to a gene; V was cut back by 1 base and J by 6 bases. CDR3: CASSLVGTGEREQYF. The CDR3 nucleotides are TGTGCCAGCAGCTTAGTGGGGACAGGGGAACGCGAGCAGTACTTC.

This clonotype was counted only a few times. The chain recombines TRBV4-3 with TRBJ2-7; TRBD1 is a possible D gene (5 bases). V lost 4 bases, J lost 4 bases, and 20 bases lay in between. The CDR3 consists of 16 residues. Germline CDR1 and CDR2: LGHNA and YSLEER. The CDR3 reads CASSLPVQGVLYEQYF. The CDR3 DNA reads as TGCGCCAGCAGCCTCCCGGTGCAGGGTGTACTGTACGAGCAGTACTTC.

The chain employs TRBV28 and TRBJ2-4; D unresolved. The J call is uncertain, as TRBJ2-7 better fits the DNA end. This CDR3 has 9 amino acids. The germline gives CDR1 MDHEN, CDR2 SYDVKM. For the CDR3, the DNA is TGTGCCGGAACCTACGAGCAGTACTTC. It yields the protein CAGTYEQYF.

The chain couples TRBV10-3 to TRBJ2-3; the D is unclear. V was pared by 9 bases and J by 2 bases, with 15 bases between. Germline CDR1 and CDR2: ENHRY and SYGVKD. This CDR3 has 14 residues. The CDR3 bases are TGTGCCATTGCAATATCCTTCGACACAGATACGCAGTATTTT. This encodes CAIAISFDTDTQYF.

This clonotype was counted only a few times. The chain combines TRBV6-5 with TRBJ2-1; 7 bases are shared with TRBD2. This CDR3 has 15 amino acids. The V gene end was trimmed by 6 bases and the J gene end by 6 bases; junction bases not matched to a gene: 11. Looked up from germline, CDR1 is MNHEY and CDR2 is SVGAGI. The CDR3 sequence: CASSPYGGRVNEQFF. In nucleotides, the CDR3 is TGTGCCAGCAGCCCTTATGGAGGGAGGGTCAATGAGCAGTTCTTC.

The J gene is TRBJ2-7, the V gene TRBV7-8, with 8 bases aligning to TRBD1. V shed 1 base and J 4 bases; nucleotides not matched to a gene: 24. Germline V lookup: CDR1 SGHVS, CDR2 FQNEAQ. This CDR3 spans 21 amino acids. CDR3 protein: CASSLGYKGSRRGTGGYEQYF. In DNA form, the CDR3 reads TGTGCCAGCAGCTTAGGGTACAAGGGATCCCGGCGGGGTACAGGGGGTTACGAGCAGTACTTC.

The chain has TRBV24-1 and TRBJ2-7; 7 bases align to TRBD1. Near its end, the DNA agrees better with TRBJ2-5, so the J call may be wrong. Germline CDR1 reads KGHDR; CDR2 reads SFDVKD. This CDR3 is built from 14 residues. CDR3 nucleotides: TGTGCCACCAGTACCAACAGGGGCCAAGAGACCCAGTACTTC. This codes for CATSTNRGQETQYF.

The CDR3 nucleotides are TGTGCCAGCAGCTTCCCTTGGGGGACTAGCGGAGAGACCCAGTACTTC. It is translated as CASSFPWGTSGETQYF. The V gene is TRBV7-6, the J gene TRBJ2-5; 11 bases map to TRBD2. Germline V gene sequence: CDR1 SGHVS, CDR2 FNYEAQ. The CDR3 is 16 amino acids. V dropped 3 bases and J dropped 4; count of bases not matched to a gene: 7.

This clonotype turned up a few times. The V gene is TRBV20-1, the J gene TRBJ2-7; TRBD2 might be the D (7 bases). The CDR3 is 15 amino acids. The germline CDR1 and CDR2 sequences are DFQATT and SNEGSKA (reference sequence). V lost 3 bases and J lost 3, with 18 bases in between. The CDR3 sequence is CSASRGREPYYEQYF. The CDR3 DNA reads TGCAGTGCTAGTCGGGGGCGGGAGCCATACTACGAGCAGTACTTC.

This clonotype was counted a few times. This chain joins TRBV27 and TRBJ2-5; D gene uncertain. The end of the DNA fits TRBJ2-7 better, so the J call may be wrong. This CDR3 spans 15 amino acids. CDR1 is MNHEY, CDR2 SMNVEV, per germline (reference sequence). This chain's CDR3 is CASSSAHGYGYEQYF. The CDR3 DNA follows: TGTGCCAGCAGTTCGGCACACGGTTACGGGTACGAGCAGTACTTC.

This sequence joins TRBV7-6 and TRBJ2-3; D gene uncertain. The germline CDR1 and CDR2 sequences are SGHVS and FNYEAQ. CDR3 length: 14 amino acids. The V gene lost 5 bases and the J gene lost 2 bases, with 11 bases spanning the gap. The CDR3 region is CASSATQHTDTQYF. CDR3 DNA: TGTGCCAGCAGCGCAACACAGCACACAGATACGCAGTATTTT.

This clonotype was counted only a few times. This CDR3 reads CASSRTLGTSGFSYEQYF. DNA of the CDR3: TGCGCCAGCAGCCGGACTCTGGGGACTAGCGGTTTCTCCTACGAGCAGTACTTC. This chain joins TRBV4-3 and TRBJ2-7; TRBD2 matches at 11 bases. The V and J ends lost 4 bases and 0 bases, in that order; junction bases with no gene match: 11. Germline CDR1 is LGHNA and CDR2 is YSLEER. This CDR3 is built from 18 residues.

The chain couples TRBV28 to TRBJ1-1; tentative D call: TRBD1 (6 bases). The V end lost 7 bases, the J end lost 10 bases, and 25 bases lay between the germline ends. Germline V CDR1 and CDR2: MDHEN, SYDVKM. The length of the CDR3 is 15 residues. Here the CDR3 reads CASTSGGGGFPPAFF. Here the CDR3 DNA reads TGTGCCAGCACAAGTGGAGGGGGAGGTTTTCCTCCAGCTTTCTTT.

In this sample, this clonotype turned up a few times. The rearrangement links TRBV7-2 to TRBJ2-5; possible D gene TRBD2, 7 bases. Trimming left V 2 bases short and J 1 base short, with 14 bases between. There are 16 residues in the CDR3. Germline V gives CDR1 SGHTA, CDR2 FQGNSA. For the CDR3, the DNA is TGTGCCAGCAGCTTAATGGGGAGGGGGAGCCAAGAGACCCAGTACTTC. It codes for CASSLMGRGSQETQYF.

This clonotype was counted a single time. This chain uses TRBV21-1 with TRBJ1-5; TRBD1 is the table's D call and was not checked against the DNA. TRBV21-1 is termed a pseudogene. CDR3 size: 15 residues. This CDR3 reads CASSGSAGDNQPQHF. The CDR3 DNA sequence: TGTGCCAGCAGCGGATCGGCAGGGGACAATCAGCCCCAGCATTTT.

This clonotype was recorded a few times. This chain connects TRBV5-1 to TRBJ2-6; TRBD2 matches at 7 bases. V gave up 3 bases and J gave up 2 bases; unmatched junction bases: 2. Germline V lookup: CDR1 SGHRS, CDR2 YFSETQ. The CDR3 covers 15 residues. Here the CDR3 reads CASSSTSAGANVLTF. In DNA form, the CDR3 reads TGCGCCAGCAGCTCCACTAGCGCTGGGGCCAACGTCCTGACTTTC.

The V call is TRBV4-3, the J call TRBJ2-7, with 8 bases fitting TRBD2. The germline CDR1 and CDR2 sequences are LGHNA and YSLEER. The CDR3 is 19 amino acids. V was clipped by 4 bases and J by 3 bases; unmatched bases: 20. Here the CDR3 reads CASSLEHSSPSGSVYEQYF. In DNA, the CDR3 is TGCGCCAGCAGCCTTGAACATTCCTCCCCAAGCGGGAGTGTCTACGAGCAGTACTTC.

V usage is TRBV3-1 and J usage is TRBJ1-4, with D uncertain. The ends were cut back, 3 bases at V and 0 bases at J, with 5 bases in the middle. CDR1 and CDR2 (germline): LGHDT, YNNKEL (reference sequence). The CDR3 loop spans 14 amino acids. The CDR3 region is CASSHEATNEKLFF. The CDR3 region has the DNA TGTGCCAGCAGCCACGAAGCAACTAATGAAAAACTGTTTTTT.

About this clonotype: One junction end disagrees with the germline gene, perhaps due to a read error. The chain recombines TRBV12-3 or TRBV12-4 with TRBJ2-3; 8 bases agree with TRBD2. The CDR3 runs 15 residues. The CDR3 DNA sequence: TGTGCCAGCAGTTGGAGCGGGAGCCGTGCAGATGCGCAGTATTTT. Translation gives CASSWSGSRADAQYF.

The chain uses TRBV3-1 and TRBJ2-5, with D unclear. Germline V gene data show CDR1 as LGHDT and CDR2 as YNNKEL (reference sequence). The CDR3 contains 12 residues. V lost 4 bases and J lost 7, with 10 bases in between. CDR3 DNA: TGTGCCAGCAGCCCCCTTGGTGGGACCCAGTACTTC. It encodes CASSPLGGTQYF.

The chain joins TRBV20-1 to TRBJ1-2; a weak D match, TRBD1 (6 bases). Trimming cost V 0 bases and J 0 bases, with 17 bases left between them. The CDR3 is 17 residues long. Germline V lookup: CDR1 DFQATT, CDR2 SNEGSKA (reference sequence). The CDR3 coding sequence is TGCAGTGCTAGAGATAAGGACAGATACCGTTCTAACTATGGCTACACCTTC. Amino acids: CSARDKDRYRSNYGYTF.